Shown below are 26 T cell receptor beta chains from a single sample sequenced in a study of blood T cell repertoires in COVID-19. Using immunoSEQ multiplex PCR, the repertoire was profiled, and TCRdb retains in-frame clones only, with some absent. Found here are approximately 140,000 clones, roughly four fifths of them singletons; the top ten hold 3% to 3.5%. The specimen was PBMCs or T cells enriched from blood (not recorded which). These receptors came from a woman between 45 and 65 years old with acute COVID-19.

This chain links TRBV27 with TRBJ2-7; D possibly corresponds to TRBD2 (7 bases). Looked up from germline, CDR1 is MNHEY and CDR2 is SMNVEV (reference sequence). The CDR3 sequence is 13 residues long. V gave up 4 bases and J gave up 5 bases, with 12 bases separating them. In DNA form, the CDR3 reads TGTGCCAGCAGTTGGGGGGGCGCCAACGAGCAGTACTTC. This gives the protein CASSWGGANEQYF.

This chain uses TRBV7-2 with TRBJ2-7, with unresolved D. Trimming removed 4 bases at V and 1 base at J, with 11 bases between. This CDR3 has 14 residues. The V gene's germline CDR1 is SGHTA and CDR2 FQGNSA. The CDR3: CASSSQASSYEQYF. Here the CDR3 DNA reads TGTGCCAGCAGCTCCCAAGCGAGTTCCTACGAGCAGTACTTC.

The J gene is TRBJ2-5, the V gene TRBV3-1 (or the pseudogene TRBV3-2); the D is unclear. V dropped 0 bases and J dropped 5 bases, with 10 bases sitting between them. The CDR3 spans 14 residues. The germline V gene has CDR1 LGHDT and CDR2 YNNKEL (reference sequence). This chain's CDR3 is CASSQDARFETQYF. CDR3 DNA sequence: TGTGCCAGCAGCCAAGACGCTAGGTTTGAGACCCAGTACTTC.

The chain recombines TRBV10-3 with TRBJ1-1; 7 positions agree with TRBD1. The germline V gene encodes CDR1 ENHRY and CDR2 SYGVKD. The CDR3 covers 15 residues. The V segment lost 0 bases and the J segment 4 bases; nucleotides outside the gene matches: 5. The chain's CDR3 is CAISESKGAGTEAFF. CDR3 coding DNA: TGTGCCATCAGTGAGTCCAAGGGGGCGGGCACTGAAGCTTTCTTT.

CDR3 amino acids: CASSVAISSPYEQYF. The CDR3 nucleotides read TGTGCCAGCAGCGTAGCAATTAGCAGCCCCTACGAGCAGTACTTC. The V call is TRBV9, the J call TRBJ2-7, with D uncertain. The germline V gene encodes CDR1 SGDLS and CDR2 YYNGEE. CDR3 length: 15 amino acids. V lost 0 bases to trimming and J lost 2 bases, with 12 bases between them.

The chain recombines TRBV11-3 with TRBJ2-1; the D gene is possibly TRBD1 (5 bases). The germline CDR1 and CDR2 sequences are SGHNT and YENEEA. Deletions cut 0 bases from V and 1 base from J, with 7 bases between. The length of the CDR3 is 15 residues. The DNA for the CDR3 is TGTGCCAGCAGCTTAGATGGGGCTTCCTACAATGAGCAGTTCTTC. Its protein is CASSLDGASYNEQFF.

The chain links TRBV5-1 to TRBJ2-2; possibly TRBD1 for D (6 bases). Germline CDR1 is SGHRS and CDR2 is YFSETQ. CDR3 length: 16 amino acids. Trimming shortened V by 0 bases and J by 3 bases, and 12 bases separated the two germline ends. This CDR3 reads CASSLGRTGYTGELFF. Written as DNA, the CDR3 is TGCGCCAGCAGCTTGGGAAGAACAGGGTACACCGGGGAGCTGTTTTTT.

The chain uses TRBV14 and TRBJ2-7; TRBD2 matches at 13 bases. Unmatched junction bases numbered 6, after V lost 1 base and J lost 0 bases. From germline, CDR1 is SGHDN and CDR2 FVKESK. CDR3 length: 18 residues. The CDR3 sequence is CASSQVRGLAGSSYEQYF. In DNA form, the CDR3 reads TGTGCCAGCAGCCAAGTTAGGGGACTAGCGGGGAGCTCCTACGAGCAGTACTTC.

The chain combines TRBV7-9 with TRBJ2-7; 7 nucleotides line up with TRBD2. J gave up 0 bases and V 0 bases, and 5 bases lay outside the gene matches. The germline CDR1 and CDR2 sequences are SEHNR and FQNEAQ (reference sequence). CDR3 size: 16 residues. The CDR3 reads CASSLAVSGGSYEQYF. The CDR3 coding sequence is TGTGCCAGCAGCTTAGCGGTTTCGGGGGGCTCCTACGAGCAGTACTTC.

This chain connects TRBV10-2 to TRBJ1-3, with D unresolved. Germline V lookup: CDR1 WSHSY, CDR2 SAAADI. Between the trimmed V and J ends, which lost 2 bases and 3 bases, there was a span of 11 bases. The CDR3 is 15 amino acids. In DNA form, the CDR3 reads TGCGCCAGCAGTGAGGAGGGATCGGGTGGAAACACCATATATTTT. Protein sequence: CASSEEGSGGNTIYF.

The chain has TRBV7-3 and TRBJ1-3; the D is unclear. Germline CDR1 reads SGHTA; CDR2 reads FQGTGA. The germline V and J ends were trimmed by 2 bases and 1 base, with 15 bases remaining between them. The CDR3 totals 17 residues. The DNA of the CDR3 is TGTGCCAGCAGCTTAGAGGAACAAGGTACTTCTGGAAACACCATATATTTT. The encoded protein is CASSLEEQGTSGNTIYF.

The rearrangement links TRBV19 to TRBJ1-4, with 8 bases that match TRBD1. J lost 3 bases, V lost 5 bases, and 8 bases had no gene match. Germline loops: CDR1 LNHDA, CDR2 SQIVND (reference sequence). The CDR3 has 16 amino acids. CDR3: CASSPGGKSANEKLFF. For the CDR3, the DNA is TGTGCCAGTAGTCCAGGGGGCAAGAGCGCTAATGAAAAACTGTTTTTT. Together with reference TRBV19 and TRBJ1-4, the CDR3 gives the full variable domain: DGGITQSPKYLFRKEGQNVTLSCEQNLNHDAMYWYRQDPGQGLRLIYYSQIVNDFQKGDIAEGYSVSREKKESFPLTVTSAQKNPTAFYLCASSPGGKSANEKLFFGSGTQLSVL.

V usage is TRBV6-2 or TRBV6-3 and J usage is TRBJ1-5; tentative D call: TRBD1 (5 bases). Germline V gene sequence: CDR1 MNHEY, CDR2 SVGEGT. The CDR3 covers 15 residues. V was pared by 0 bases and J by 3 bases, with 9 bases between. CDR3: CASSYSGVANQPQHF. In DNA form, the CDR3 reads TGTGCCAGCAGTTACTCAGGGGTGGCCAATCAGCCCCAGCATTTT.

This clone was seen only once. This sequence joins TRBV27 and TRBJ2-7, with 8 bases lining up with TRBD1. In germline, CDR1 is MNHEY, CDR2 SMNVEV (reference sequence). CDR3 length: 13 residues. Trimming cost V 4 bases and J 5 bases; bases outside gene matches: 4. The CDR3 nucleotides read TGTGCCAGCAGTTGGACAGGGTCGGACGAGCAGTACTTC. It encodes CASSWTGSDEQYF.

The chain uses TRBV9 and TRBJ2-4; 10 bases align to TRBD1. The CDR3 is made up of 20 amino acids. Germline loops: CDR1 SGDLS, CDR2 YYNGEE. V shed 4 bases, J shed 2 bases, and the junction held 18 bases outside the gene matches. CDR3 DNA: TGTGCCAGCAGCCACCCCGGGACAGGGGAATTGTCGGCGCCCAAAAACATTCAGTACTTC. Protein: CASSHPGTGELSAPKNIQYF.

CDR3 in DNA: TGCGCCAGCAGCTTAGATGGGACAGTTACCTACGAGCAGTACTTC. Translating gives CASSLDGTVTYEQYF. The V gene is TRBV5-1, the J gene TRBJ2-7; TRBD1 aligns across 7 bases. CDR1 SGHRS and CDR2 YFSETQ come from the germline V gene. The V gene end was trimmed by 2 bases and the J gene end by 2 bases; junction bases not matched to a gene: 7. The CDR3 covers 15 residues.

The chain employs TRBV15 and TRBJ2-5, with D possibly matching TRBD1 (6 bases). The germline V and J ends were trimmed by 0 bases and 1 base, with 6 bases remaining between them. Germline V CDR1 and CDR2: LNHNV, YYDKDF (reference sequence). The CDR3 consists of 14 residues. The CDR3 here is CATSRDRGQETQYF. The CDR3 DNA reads TGTGCCACCAGCAGAGACAGGGGCCAAGAGACCCAGTACTTC.

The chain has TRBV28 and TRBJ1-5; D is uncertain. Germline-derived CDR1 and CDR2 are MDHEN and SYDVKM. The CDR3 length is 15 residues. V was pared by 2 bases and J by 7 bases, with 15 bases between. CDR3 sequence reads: CASSLGGRAEQPQHF. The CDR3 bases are TGTGCCAGCAGTTTAGGAGGGAGGGCGGAACAGCCCCAGCATTTT.

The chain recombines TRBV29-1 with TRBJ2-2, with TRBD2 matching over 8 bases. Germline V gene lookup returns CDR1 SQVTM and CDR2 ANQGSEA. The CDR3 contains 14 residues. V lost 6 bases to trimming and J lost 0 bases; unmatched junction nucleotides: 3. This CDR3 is CSVRSGANTGELFF. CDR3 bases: TGCAGCGTACGTAGCGGGGCGAACACCGGGGAGCTGTTTTTT.

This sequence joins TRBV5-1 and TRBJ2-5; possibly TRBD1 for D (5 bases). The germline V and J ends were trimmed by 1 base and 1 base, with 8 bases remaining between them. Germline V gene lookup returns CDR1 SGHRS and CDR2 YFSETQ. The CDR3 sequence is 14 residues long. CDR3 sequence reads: CASSLLGAQETQYF. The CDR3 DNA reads TGCGCCAGCAGCTTGTTAGGGGCCCAAGAGACCCAGTACTTC.

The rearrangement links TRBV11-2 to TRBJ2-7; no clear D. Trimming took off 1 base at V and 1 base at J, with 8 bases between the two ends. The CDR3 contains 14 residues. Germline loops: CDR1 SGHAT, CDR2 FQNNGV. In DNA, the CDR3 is TGTGCCAGCAGCTTAGTGAGGTGGTCCTACGAGCAGTACTTC. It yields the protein CASSLVRWSYEQYF.

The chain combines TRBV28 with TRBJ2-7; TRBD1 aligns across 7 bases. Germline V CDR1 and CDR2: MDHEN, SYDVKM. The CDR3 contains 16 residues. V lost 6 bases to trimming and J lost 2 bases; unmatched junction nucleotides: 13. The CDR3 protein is CASRIESWDSPYEQYF. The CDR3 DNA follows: TGTGCCAGCAGGATAGAGTCTTGGGACAGTCCCTACGAGCAGTACTTC.

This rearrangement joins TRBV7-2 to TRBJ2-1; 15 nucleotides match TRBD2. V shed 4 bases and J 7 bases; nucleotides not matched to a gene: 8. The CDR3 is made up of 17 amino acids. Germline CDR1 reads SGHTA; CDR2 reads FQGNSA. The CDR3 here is CASSSRTSGRVGNEQFF. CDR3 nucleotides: TGTGCCAGCAGCTCCCGGACTAGCGGGAGGGTTGGAAATGAGCAGTTCTTC.

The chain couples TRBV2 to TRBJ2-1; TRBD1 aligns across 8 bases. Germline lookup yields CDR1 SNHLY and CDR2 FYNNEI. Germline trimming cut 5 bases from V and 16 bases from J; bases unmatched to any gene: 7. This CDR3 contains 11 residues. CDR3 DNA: TGTGCCAGCAGTTCCGACAGGGGTGAATTCTTC. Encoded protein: CASSSDRGEFF.

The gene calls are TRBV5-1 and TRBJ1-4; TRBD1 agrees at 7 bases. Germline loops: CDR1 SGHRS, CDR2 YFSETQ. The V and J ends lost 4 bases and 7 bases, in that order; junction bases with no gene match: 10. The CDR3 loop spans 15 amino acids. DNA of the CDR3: TGCGCCAGCAGCCCCGGACGGGGACAGTCTGAAAAACTGTTTTTT. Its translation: CASSPGRGQSEKLFF.

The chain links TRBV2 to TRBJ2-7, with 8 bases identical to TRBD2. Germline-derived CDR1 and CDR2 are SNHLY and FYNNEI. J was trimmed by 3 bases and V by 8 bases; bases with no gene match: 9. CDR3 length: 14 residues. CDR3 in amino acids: CASFPLRGGYEQYF. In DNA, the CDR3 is TGTGCCAGCTTCCCCCTCCGGGGGGGCTACGAGCAGTACTTC. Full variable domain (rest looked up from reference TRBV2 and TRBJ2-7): EPEVTQTPSHQVTQMGQEVILRCVPISNHLYFYWYRQILGQKVEFLVSFYNNEISEKSEIFDDQFSVERPDGSNFTLKIRSTKLEDSAMYFCASFPLRGGYEQYFGPGTRLTVT.